Each of the 21 T cell receptor beta chains below was sequenced from the same sample in a study of T cells in pancreatic ductal adenocarcinoma (dated by TCRdb to about 2017). Selected pancreatic ductal adenocarcinoma patients had undergone surgery without neoadjuvant therapy. The method was the immunoSEQ multiplex PCR assay. The clones in this table, taken by TCRdb from immuneACCESS, are in-frame only. Not every clone is retained; where verified, under half of the shortfall comes from an unresolved V gene, and the cause of the rest is unknown. In all, the sample holds around 100,000 clones, and roughly 96% of those were seen once. The ten largest clones capture approximately 3.1% of the sample. The sequencing input was PBMCs. Receptors originate from a human donor with pancreatic ductal adenocarcinoma.

The chain combines TRBV6-6 with TRBJ2-7; a weak D match, TRBD2 (6 bases). Germline CDR1 and CDR2: MNHNY and SVGAGI (reference sequence). The CDR3 covers 14 residues. V was trimmed by 7 bases and J by 4 bases, leaving 17 bases between them. The DNA for the CDR3 is TGTGCCAGCACCTCCCCGGGAGTAGGTTACGAGCAGTACTTC. It codes for CASTSPGVGYEQYF.

The table lists this clone with a few counts. V usage is TRBV7-3 and J usage is TRBJ1-5, with D uncertain. Looked up from germline, CDR1 is SGHTA and CDR2 is FQGTGA. The V end lost 0 bases, the J end lost 5 bases, and 5 bases lay between the germline ends. The CDR3 totals 13 residues. Here the CDR3 DNA reads TGTGCCAGCAGCTTAACCCCGGATCAGCCCCAGCATTTT. As protein: CASSLTPDQPQHF.

The chain uses TRBV28 and TRBJ2-7; 9 bases fit TRBD1. This CDR3 comprises 13 residues. V was pared by 5 bases and J by 3 bases, with 2 bases of the junction left unmatched. Germline V gives CDR1 MDHEN, CDR2 SYDVKM. The CDR3 DNA reads as TGTGCCAGCAGTGGACAGGGGATCTACGAGCAGTACTTC. Protein sequence: CASSGQGIYEQYF.

The chain has TRBV7-9 and TRBJ2-1; D might be TRBD2 (5 bases). Germline V CDR1 and CDR2: SEHNR, FQNEAQ (reference sequence). This CDR3 region has 12 residues. Trimming took off 5 bases at V and 9 bases at J, with 11 bases between the two ends. The DNA of the CDR3 is TGTGCCAGCAGCCTTACTAGTTCTGAGCAGTTCTTC. Amino acids: CASSLTSSEQFF. Variable domain in full (rest from reference TRBV7-9 and TRBJ2-1): DTGVSQNPRHKITKRGQNVTFRCDPISEHNRLYWYRQTLGQGPEFLTYFQNEAQLEKSRLLSDRFSAERPKGSFSTLEIQRTEQGDSAMYLCASSLTSSEQFFGPGTRLTVL.

V gene TRBV5-1 combines with J gene TRBJ2-7; no definite D call. V lost 5 bases, J lost 7 bases, and 13 bases lay in between. The CDR3 has 12 amino acids. CDR1 and CDR2 from the germline V gene are SGHRS and YFSETQ. CDR3 loop: CASSKLPSEQYF. DNA for the CDR3: TGCGCCAGCAGTAAGCTCCCTTCTGAGCAGTACTTC.

This rearrangement joins TRBV7-2 to TRBJ2-7; D is possibly TRBD1 (6 bases). Germline assignment: CDR1 SGHTA and CDR2 FQGNSA. V lost 8 bases, J lost 3 bases, and 20 bases lay in between. The length of the CDR3 is 15 residues. The chain's CDR3 is CASGQHGVGGYEQYF. CDR3 nucleotide sequence: TGTGCCAGCGGACAGCACGGGGTCGGAGGCTACGAGCAGTACTTC.

The chain combines TRBV11-2 with TRBJ2-7, with D possibly matching TRBD2 (6 bases). Germline CDR1 is SGHAT and CDR2 is FQNNGV. The CDR3 is 15 amino acids. V was cut by 2 bases and J by 1 base, with 12 bases left in between. For the CDR3, the DNA is TGTGCCAGCAGCTTAAGCTGGGACTCTTCCTACGAGCAGTACTTC. Amino acids: CASSLSWDSSYEQYF.

This chain connects TRBV4-1 to TRBJ2-7; possibly TRBD2 for D (5 bases). Germline V lookup: CDR1 MGHRA, CDR2 YSYEKL. CDR3 length: 15 residues. Trimming cost V 1 base and J 2 bases, with 12 bases left between them. The DNA for the CDR3 is TGCGCCAGCAGCCAAGGGGTACAGCGGACCTACGAGCAGTACTTC. It encodes CASSQGVQRTYEQYF.

This clone was seen only once. The rearrangement links TRBV2 to TRBJ1-2, with TRBD1 matching 7 bases. The CDR3 runs 14 residues. Germline V lookup: CDR1 SNHLY, CDR2 FYNNEI. V was pared by 7 bases and J by 4 bases, with 9 bases of the junction left unmatched. This CDR3 is CASTSHGTVYGYTF. The CDR3 DNA reads as TGTGCCAGCACCTCCCACGGGACAGTCTATGGCTACACCTTC.

The rearrangement uses TRBV27 and TRBJ2-5; perhaps TRBD1 as D (6 bases). From germline, CDR1 is MNHEY and CDR2 SMNVEV (reference sequence). V gave up 2 bases and J gave up 1 base, with 17 bases separating them. The CDR3 is 17 amino acids. CDR3: CASSLGLAGVTQETQYF. The CDR3 DNA sequence: TGTGCCAGCAGTTTAGGGTTGGCAGGGGTCACCCAAGAGACCCAGTACTTC.

The chain has TRBV10-2 and TRBJ1-1; 11 bases are a match to TRBD1. This CDR3 contains 15 residues. CDR1 and CDR2 (germline): WSHSY, SAAADI. Trimming at V came to 4 bases and at J to 3 bases, leaving 4 bases not matched to a gene. The CDR3 loop reads CASSAGQGGHTEAFF. DNA of the CDR3: TGCGCCAGCAGTGCGGGACAGGGGGGGCACACTGAAGCTTTCTTT.

The gene calls are TRBV6-1 and TRBJ2-7; maybe TRBD1 (5 bases). Trimming shortened V by 3 bases and J by 2 bases, and 14 bases separated the two germline ends. CDR3 length: 15 amino acids. Germline CDR1 reads MNHNS; CDR2 reads SASEGT. The CDR3 region is CASSENAGYAYEQYF. The CDR3 bases are TGTGCCAGCAGTGAGAACGCAGGGTATGCCTACGAGCAGTACTTC.

The rearrangement links TRBV10-3 to TRBJ2-2; possibly TRBD1 for D (5 bases). Germline CDR1 ENHRY, CDR2 SYGVKD. This CDR3 has 16 amino acids. With 8 bases removed from V and 1 base from J, the gap between germline ends came to 17 bases. The CDR3 nucleotides are TGTGCCATCTTGATGTCGGCAGGGCGGAACACCGGGGAGCTGTTTTTT. Its translation: CAILMSAGRNTGELFF.

The chain carries TRBV2 and TRBJ2-5; D not resolved. There are 14 residues in the CDR3. The V gene's germline CDR1 is SNHLY and CDR2 FYNNEI. Trimming stripped 4 bases from V and 5 bases from J, with 14 bases between. CDR3 loop: CASSVGLIGETQYF. The CDR3 DNA is TGTGCCAGCAGTGTGGGTCTCATCGGGGAGACCCAGTACTTC.

Comment on this clone: In the same sample, other DNA sequences code for this CDR3. This chain connects TRBV11-2 to TRBJ2-7; 11 bases map to TRBD2. The CDR3 extends over 14 amino acids. The trim removed 5 bases at V and 4 bases at J, leaving 4 bases unmatched. Germline assignment: CDR1 SGHAT and CDR2 FQNNGV. CDR3: CASSLTSGSYEQYF. CDR3 nucleotides: TGTGCCAGCAGCCTCACTAGCGGGAGTTACGAGCAGTACTTC.

The chain couples TRBV18 to TRBJ2-5; 13 nucleotides line up with TRBD2. After removal of 5 bases from V and 5 bases from J, the junction contained 8 bases not matched to a gene. Per germline, CDR1 KGHSH and CDR2 LQKENI. CDR3 length: 16 amino acids. The CDR3 loop reads CASSTFGLAGVETQYF. As DNA, the CDR3 is TGTGCCAGCTCAACGTTTGGACTAGCGGGAGTTGAGACCCAGTACTTC.

This clone was seen only a few times. The rearrangement joins TRBV7-9 to TRBJ2-7, with D possibly matching TRBD2 (5 bases). Trimming cost V 8 bases and J 5 bases, with 16 bases left between them. Germline V gene lookup returns CDR1 SEHNR and CDR2 FQNEAQ (reference sequence). This CDR3 is built from 13 residues. The CDR3 is CASGVFGVDEQYF. CDR3 nucleotide sequence: TGTGCCAGCGGAGTTTTCGGGGTAGACGAGCAGTACTTC.

The J gene is TRBJ2-1, the V gene TRBV20-1, with D possibly matching TRBD2 (5 bases). The CDR3 spans 11 residues. V was trimmed by 3 bases and J by 8 bases, leaving 8 bases between them. Germline loops: CDR1 DFQATT, CDR2 SNEGSKA (reference sequence). The CDR3 bases are TGCAGTGCTAGCCCGGACTATGAGCAGTTCTTC. This sequence encodes CSASPDYEQFF.

The chain uses TRBV5-1 and TRBJ2-1; TRBD2 matches at 9 bases. Germline lookup yields CDR1 SGHRS and CDR2 YFSETQ. The CDR3 runs 17 residues. V shed 0 bases, J shed 5 bases, and the junction held 9 bases outside the gene matches. Written as DNA, the CDR3 is TGCGCCAGCAGCTTGGCCGGTGTAGCGGGAGAGCACAATGAGCAGTTCTTC. Its protein product is CASSLAGVAGEHNEQFF.

This clone was recorded only once. The chain joins TRBV28 to TRBJ2-7; 9 positions agree with TRBD2. Per germline, CDR1 MDHEN and CDR2 SYDVKM. Trimming removed 0 bases from V and 1 base from J; junction bases left unmatched: 1. The CDR3 contains 15 residues. The CDR3 is CASSLWTSGSYEQYF. The CDR3 DNA sequence: TGTGCCAGCAGTTTATGGACTAGCGGTTCCTACGAGCAGTACTTC. The full variable domain, with the rest looked up from reference TRBV28 and TRBJ2-7, is DVKVTQSSRYLVKRTGEKVFLECVQDMDHENMFWYRQDPGLGLRLIYFSYDVKMKEKGDIPEGYSVSREKKERFSLILESASTNQTSMYLCASSLWTSGSYEQYFGPGTRLTVT.

CDR3 loop: CASSLAGQETDTQYF. CDR3 coding DNA: TGCGCCAGCAGCTTGGCTGGACAGGAGACAGATACGCAGTATTTT. The J gene is TRBJ2-3, the V gene TRBV5-1; 7 bases map to TRBD1. Germline-derived CDR1 and CDR2 are SGHRS and YFSETQ. J gave up 3 bases and V 0 bases, and 4 bases lay outside the gene matches. The CDR3 has 15 residues.